A selection of T cell receptor beta chains follows, all from one sample in a study of tumor and adjacent non-tumor tissue in lung cancer. Each CDR3 protein is one row after TCRdb ran MiXCR on the multiplex PCR reads. The table has about 110,000 distinct CDR3 sequences, around 82% seen once; the top ten hold more than 20%. Sequences were obtained from lung tumor tissue. The receptors here all came from a man between 65 and 80 years old with non-small cell lung cancer. Both conserved end residues are part of each CDR3. Fields, in order: CDR3 DNA, CDR3 protein, V gene, J gene, D gene, clone size. D genes are given only for firm matches. Size is stated for part of the rows, as once, few or many counts, or as a class when the clone is expanded.

cdr3_nt: TGTGCCCGCTGTTTAGCGGTGAACTTCCGTGGCTACACCTTC
cdr3_aa: CARCLAVNFRGYTF
v_call: TRBV12-3/TRBV12-4
j_call: TRBJ1-2
d_call: .
clone_size: .

cdr3_nt: TGCGGTACTACCAGGGAGTGGGATACGCAGTATTTT
cdr3_aa: CGTTREWDTQYF
v_call: TRBV20-1
j_call: TRBJ2-3
d_call: .
clone_size: .

cdr3_nt: TGTGCCAGCACCGCGTCATGGAGAGGGGGCTCGAGGCACTACTTC
cdr3_aa: CASTASWRGGSRHYF
v_call: TRBV6-1
j_call: TRBJ2-7
d_call: TRBD1
clone_size: .

cdr3_nt: TGTGCCAGCTCCCTGGGAGGTGGCTACACCTTT
cdr3_aa: CASSLGGGYTF
v_call: TRBV12-3/TRBV12-4
j_call: TRBJ1-2
d_call: .
clone_size: few

cdr3_nt: TGTACCAGCAGTTCCGCCAGGACAGGGATCCCACAAGAGACCCAGTACTTC
cdr3_aa: CTSSSARTGIPQETQYF
v_call: TRBV6-5
j_call: TRBJ2-5
d_call: TRBD1
clone_size: .

cdr3_nt: TGCGCCAGCAGGTCCCCGAGACCCTCTTCCCATGGGCAGTTCTTC
cdr3_aa: CASRSPRPSSHGQFF
v_call: TRBV10-2
j_call: TRBJ2-1
d_call: .
clone_size: .

cdr3_nt: TGTGCCAGGAGTAGGACAACCTCTGGTGAAAAACTGTTTTTT
cdr3_aa: CARSRTTSGEKLFF
v_call: TRBV11-3
j_call: TRBJ1-4
d_call: .
clone_size: .

cdr3_nt: TGCAGTGCTAGTGGGACAGGGGGCCTGGCTTTCTTT
cdr3_aa: CSASGTGGLAFF
v_call: TRBV20-1
j_call: TRBJ1-1
d_call: TRBD1
clone_size: many

cdr3_nt: TGTGCCAATAGCCCAAGCGGGGTAGAACAAGAGACCCAGTACTTC
cdr3_aa: CANSPSGVEQETQYF
v_call: TRBV7-9
j_call: TRBJ2-5
d_call: TRBD2
clone_size: once

cdr3_nt: TGTGCCAGCAGTGTTTCGACACGGACTAATGAAAAACTGTTTTTT
cdr3_aa: CASSVSTRTNEKLFF
v_call: TRBV6-1
j_call: TRBJ1-4
d_call: .
clone_size: .

cdr3_nt: TGTGTCAGCAGCCTCCTAGAGACTAGCGTGGGCTATAATGAGCAGTTCTTC
cdr3_aa: CVSSLLETSVGYNEQFF
v_call: TRBV11-3
j_call: TRBJ2-1
d_call: TRBD2
clone_size: once

cdr3_nt: TGTGCCAGCAGACCCGGACAGAGTACCTACGAGCAGTATTTC
cdr3_aa: CASRPGQSTYEQYF
v_call: TRBV6-5
j_call: TRBJ2-7
d_call: .
clone_size: once

cdr3_nt: TGTGCCAGCATCGTCCAGGGCCGCAATCAGCCCCAGTATTTT
cdr3_aa: CASIVQGRNQPQYF
v_call: TRBV5-4
j_call: TRBJ2-3
d_call: .
clone_size: .

cdr3_nt: TGCAGTGCTAGAATGGGACTCCTAGCCAAAAACATTCAGTACTTC
cdr3_aa: CSARMGLLAKNIQYF
v_call: TRBV20-1
j_call: TRBJ2-4
d_call: .
clone_size: many

cdr3_nt: TGCAGCAATGCGACAGGCTCCCAGACCCAGTACTTC
cdr3_aa: CSNATGSQTQYF
v_call: TRBV29-1
j_call: TRBJ2-5
d_call: .
clone_size: .

cdr3_nt: TGCGCCAACAGTGAGTCGAAACAAGCAGCAGATACGCAGTATTTT
cdr3_aa: CANSESKQAADTQYF
v_call: TRBV10-1
j_call: TRBJ2-3
d_call: .
clone_size: .

cdr3_nt: TGTGTCAGCAGCCAAGATCCCGGACAAACCAATCAGCCCCAGCATTTT
cdr3_aa: CVSSQDPGQTNQPQHF
v_call: TRBV4-2
j_call: TRBJ1-5
d_call: .
clone_size: few

cdr3_nt: TGTACCAGCGACGAGGATACGCAATATTTT
cdr3_aa: CTSDEDTQYF
v_call: TRBV6-2/TRBV6-3
j_call: TRBJ2-3
d_call: .
clone_size: .

cdr3_nt: TGTGCCGGCAGAGTATATGCGGGAGCAGCATACGAGCTGTACTTC
cdr3_aa: CAGRVYAGAAYELYF
v_call: TRBV27
j_call: TRBJ2-7
d_call: TRBD2
clone_size: once

cdr3_nt: TGTGCCAGCAGTTCCCAAGGGGGGCTCTACATCTACGAGCAGTACTTC
cdr3_aa: CASSSQGGLYIYEQYF
v_call: TRBV6-2/TRBV6-3
j_call: TRBJ2-7
d_call: .
clone_size: .

cdr3_nt: TGTGCCAGCAGTGAAGCAATGAGGGGAGCGGCCCACAGTAGTTCACCCCTCCACTTT
cdr3_aa: CASSEAMRGAAHSSSPLHF
v_call: TRBV6-1
j_call: TRBJ1-6
d_call: .
clone_size: .

cdr3_nt: TGCAGCGTTGGGCCTGAGGGTGGTTTGGATGAAAAACTGTTTTTT
cdr3_aa: CSVGPEGGLDEKLFF
v_call: TRBV29-1
j_call: TRBJ1-4
d_call: .
clone_size: .

cdr3_nt: TGCAGTGCTAGACCCCAAGCGGGGGGCCATAACACCGGGGAGCTGTTTTTT
cdr3_aa: CSARPQAGGHNTGELFF
v_call: TRBV20-1
j_call: TRBJ2-2
d_call: TRBD2
clone_size: many

cdr3_nt: TGCGCCAGCAGTTTCGGCGTGGGCTGGACAGATACGCAGTATTTT
cdr3_aa: CASSFGVGWTDTQYF
v_call: TRBV12-3/TRBV12-4
j_call: TRBJ2-3
d_call: .
clone_size: .

cdr3_nt: TGTACCAGCGGTGAAGCGAAATTTTTTGGCGGGGGGTTGTCTCTAGATACGCAGTATTTT
cdr3_aa: CTSGEAKFFGGGLSLDTQYF
v_call: TRBV6-1
j_call: TRBJ2-3
d_call: TRBD2
clone_size: .

cdr3_nt: TGTGCCAGCAGTCGAACAGGAGTCTACGAGCAGTATTTC
cdr3_aa: CASSRTGVYEQYF
v_call: TRBV6-5
j_call: TRBJ2-7
d_call: .
clone_size: .

cdr3_nt: TGTGCCAGCAGTTTAGGACTCGTTGGGTCGGACGAGCATTACTTC
cdr3_aa: CASSLGLVGSDEHYF
v_call: TRBV12-3/TRBV12-4
j_call: TRBJ2-7
d_call: .
clone_size: .

cdr3_nt: TGCGCCAGCAGCTTTACTCCCCTGACACATAACTATGGCTACACCTTC
cdr3_aa: CASSFTPLTHNYGYTF
v_call: TRBV5-1
j_call: TRBJ1-2
d_call: .
clone_size: .

cdr3_nt: TGTGCCAGCAGTTACCTAGCGGGGTTGGCAGAGACCCAATACTTC
cdr3_aa: CASSYLAGLAETQYF
v_call: TRBV6-5
j_call: TRBJ2-5
d_call: TRBD2
clone_size: .

cdr3_nt: TGCAGGGCCCATGGGTCGAGTGGGAGCAGCTCCTACAATGAGCAGTCCTTC
cdr3_aa: CRAHGSSGSSSYNEQSF
v_call: TRBV29-1
j_call: TRBJ2-1
d_call: .
clone_size: .

cdr3_nt: TGTGCCAGCAGCTCAACTACTTGGGACGAGCAGTACTTC
cdr3_aa: CASSSTTWDEQYF
v_call: TRBV13
j_call: TRBJ2-7
d_call: .
clone_size: few

cdr3_nt: TGTGTCAGCAGTGAGTCGAGCTGGAGGCAGGCCAACTTC
cdr3_aa: CVSSESSWRQANF
v_call: TRBV10-2
j_call: TRBJ1-2
d_call: .
clone_size: .

cdr3_nt: TGCGCCAGCAGCTTGGGGACAGGGACCTACGAGCAGTACTTC
cdr3_aa: CASSLGTGTYEQYF
v_call: TRBV5-1
j_call: TRBJ2-7
d_call: TRBD1
clone_size: many

cdr3_nt: TGCAGTGCTATAGATCGGCAGCAGTCCACAGATACGCAGTATTTT
cdr3_aa: CSAIDRQQSTDTQYF
v_call: TRBV20-1
j_call: TRBJ2-3
d_call: .
clone_size: once

cdr3_nt: TGCGCCAGCAGCCAATGGTTTGGGGGCGAGCTAGCGGGAGGGCGAAATCACATAGATACGCAGTATTTT
cdr3_aa: CASSQWFGGELAGGRNHIDTQYF
v_call: TRBV4-3
j_call: TRBJ2-3
d_call: TRBD2
clone_size: .

cdr3_nt: TGCAGTGCCTCCTCCGGGACTAACTATGGCTACACCTTC
cdr3_aa: CSASSGTNYGYTF
v_call: TRBV29-1
j_call: TRBJ1-2
d_call: .
clone_size: .

cdr3_nt: TGCGCCAGCAGCCAAGCTGTCACTACAGATACGCAATATTTT
cdr3_aa: CASSQAVTTDTQYF
v_call: TRBV4-1
j_call: TRBJ2-3
d_call: .
clone_size: .

cdr3_nt: TGTGCCAGCAGTTTAGATGGGGCCCAGGCTCGCAAGCAATACTTC
cdr3_aa: CASSLDGAQARKQYF
v_call: TRBV11-3
j_call: TRBJ2-7
d_call: .
clone_size: .

cdr3_nt: TGTGCTAGCAGCCAGGGGACAAGGAGCACTGGAGCTTTCTTT
cdr3_aa: CASSQGTRSTGAFF
v_call: TRBV11-1
j_call: TRBJ1-1
d_call: .
clone_size: .

cdr3_nt: TGTGGCGTTGTGGGGGAAAGGGGAGGGCCCTCTGGGGCCGACGTCCTGACTTTC
cdr3_aa: CGVVGERGGPSGADVLTF
v_call: TRBV29-1
j_call: TRBJ2-6
d_call: TRBD2
clone_size: .

cdr3_nt: TGTGCCAGCAGCTGGGACAGAGAAGAGACCCAGTACTTC
cdr3_aa: CASSWDREETQYF
v_call: TRBV12-3/TRBV12-4
j_call: TRBJ2-5
d_call: TRBD1
clone_size: .

cdr3_nt: TGTGCTAGCAGTTACCCAATGACAGTAGGCCACCAGGATACGGAGTATTTT
cdr3_aa: CASSYPMTVGHQDTEYF
v_call: TRBV6-2/TRBV6-3
j_call: TRBJ2-3
d_call: .
clone_size: .

cdr3_nt: TGTGCTAACAGCTTGGACGTTAACTATGGTTACACCTTC
cdr3_aa: CANSLDVNYGYTF
v_call: TRBV5-4
j_call: TRBJ1-2
d_call: .
clone_size: .

cdr3_nt: TGTGTCAGCAGCTTGTGTCTAGCGGGAGTTACAGATACGCAGTATTTT
cdr3_aa: CVSSLCLAGVTDTQYF
v_call: TRBV5-4
j_call: TRBJ2-3
d_call: TRBD2
clone_size: .

cdr3_nt: TGCGCCAGCAGCCAAGAGACAGTGGATGGCTACAGTTTC
cdr3_aa: CASSQETVDGYSF
v_call: TRBV4-3
j_call: TRBJ1-2
d_call: .
clone_size: .

cdr3_nt: TGTGCCTACAGCGGGGACAGTATAAGCTACGGGCAGTACTTC
cdr3_aa: CAYSGDSISYGQYF
v_call: TRBV11-2
j_call: TRBJ2-7
d_call: .
clone_size: few

cdr3_nt: TGCAGCGTTGATACCAGGGGGCGAGAGACCCAGTACTTC
cdr3_aa: CSVDTRGRETQYF
v_call: TRBV29-1
j_call: TRBJ2-5
d_call: TRBD1
clone_size: .

cdr3_nt: TGTGCCAGCAGCGGGCTGGCGGGAGTGGTGAATACCCAGTACTTC
cdr3_aa: CASSGLAGVVNTQYF
v_call: TRBV12-3/TRBV12-4
j_call: TRBJ2-5
d_call: TRBD2
clone_size: .

cdr3_nt: TGTGCCTGCAGCTTAAAACTCACTGGGGCCAACGTCCTTACTTTC
cdr3_aa: CACSLKLTGANVLTF
v_call: TRBV11-1
j_call: TRBJ2-6
d_call: .
clone_size: once

cdr3_nt: TGCGCTAGCAGCCAAGCCCATAACTCAAAAGGACTAGCGGGAGGCTCCTACGAGCAGTACTTC
cdr3_aa: CASSQAHNSKGLAGGSYEQYF
v_call: TRBV4-3
j_call: TRBJ2-7
d_call: TRBD2
clone_size: .

cdr3_nt: TGTGCCGGCAGTTTGGGCAGCACCTACGAGCAATACTTC
cdr3_aa: CAGSLGSTYEQYF
v_call: TRBV12-3/TRBV12-4
j_call: TRBJ2-7
d_call: .
clone_size: .